One sample yielded the 27 T cell receptor beta chains listed below, sequenced in a study of response to subunit inactivated influenza vaccine. TCRdb ran MiXCR on the RT-PCR reads and lists one entry per CDR3 protein. The sample contains some 570,000 distinct CDR3 sequences, approximately 10% of which appear only once. These same data were also listed under a study on T cells expressing NK-cell markers. That report adds: 5'RACE template switching with UMIs produced the TCR beta cDNA.

This specimen was PBMCs from blood, taken on the day of vaccination. The receptors were sampled from a man aged 50-60 years who received an inactivated influenza vaccine.

This clonotype was counted between two and nine times. The chain combines TRBV25-1 with TRBJ2-5; a possible D gene is TRBD2 (6 bases). V was shortened by 6 bases and J by 5 bases, with 16 bases between the two germline ends. This CDR3 is 14 amino acids long. CDR1 is MGHDK, CDR2 SYGVNS, per germline. CDR3 nucleotides: TGTGCCAGCAGCATGACGGTGGGGGGTGAGACCCAGTACTTC. Translation: CASSMTVGGETQYF.

This clonotype has only a few counts. The chain recombines TRBV6-2 or TRBV6-3 with TRBJ2-5; 7 bases fit TRBD1. This CDR3 comprises 15 residues. V trimming: 6 bases; J trimming: 7 bases; junction bases outside the gene matches: 14. From germline, CDR1 is MNHEY and CDR2 SVGEGT. The CDR3 region has the DNA TGTGCCAGCAGACCTCGGGACAGTCAGGATGGGACCCAGTACTTC. This sequence encodes CASRPRDSQDGTQYF.

In this sample, this clonotype turned up many times. The chain links TRBV11-2 to TRBJ1-2; possibly TRBD1 for D (5 bases). The V gene lost 2 bases and the J gene lost 11 bases, with 15 bases spanning the gap. Germline V CDR1 and CDR2: SGHAT, FQNNGV. The CDR3 has 13 amino acids. The CDR3 coding sequence is TGTGCCAGCAGCTTAAGTGTATTTCAGGGTTACACCTTC. It encodes CASSLSVFQGYTF. The variable domain in full, completed from reference TRBV11-2 and TRBJ1-2, reads EAGVAQSPRYKIIEKRQSVAFWCNPISGHATLYWYQQILGQGPKLLIQFQNNGVVDDSQLPKDRFSAERLKGVDSTLKIQPAKLEDSAVYLCASSLSVFQGYTFGSGTRLTVV.

The chain joins TRBV27 to TRBJ2-7; 11 bases match TRBD1. V trimming: 1 base; J trimming: 7 bases; junction bases outside the gene matches: 3. This CDR3 comprises 14 residues. Germline-derived CDR1 and CDR2 are MNHEY and SMNVEV (reference sequence). In DNA form, the CDR3 reads TGTGCCAGCAGTTTATATCGGGACAGGGGGGAGCAGTACTTC. It encodes CASSLYRDRGEQYF.

This clonotype has more than one count but fewer than ten. This sequence joins TRBV5-1 and TRBJ2-3, with TRBD1 as a possible D gene (5 bases). This CDR3 is 15 amino acids long. V was cut by 0 bases and J by 3 bases, with 11 bases left in between. Per germline, CDR1 SGHRS and CDR2 YFSETQ. The CDR3 region is CASSLGQRTTDTQYF. The CDR3, as DNA: TGCGCCAGCAGCTTGGGACAGAGAACTACAGATACGCAGTATTTT.

This chain links TRBV30 with TRBJ2-1; D not certain. Trimming removed 1 base at V and 2 bases at J, with 3 bases between. This CDR3 contains 12 residues. The V gene's germline CDR1 is GTSNPN and CDR2 SVGIG (reference sequence). In DNA form, the CDR3 reads TGTGCCTGGAGTGGAACCTACAATGAGCAGTTCTTC. This gives the protein CAWSGTYNEQFF.

The V call is TRBV4-3, the J call TRBJ2-7; 7 bases are a match to TRBD1. Germline loops: CDR1 LGHNA, CDR2 YSLEER. The CDR3 covers 14 residues. With V trimmed by 2 bases and J by 5 bases, 6 bases remained unmatched. The CDR3 region is CASSQRQGGDEQYF. In DNA form, the CDR3 reads TGCGCCAGCAGCCAACGACAGGGCGGCGACGAGCAGTACTTC.

This clonotype was observed many times. The rearrangement joins TRBV5-5 to TRBJ2-3, with D unresolved. The CDR3 has 14 amino acids. V lost 4 bases to trimming and J lost 5 bases, with 14 bases between them. Germline V gives CDR1 SGHKS, CDR2 YYEKEE (reference sequence). The CDR3 spells CASSPNLMGDTQYF. The DNA of the CDR3 is TGTGCCAGCAGCCCGAACCTTATGGGAGATACGCAGTATTTT.

This clonotype was picked up a small number of times. V is TRBV7-2 and J is TRBJ1-3; D is unresolved. Trimming stripped 1 base from V and 4 bases from J, with 5 bases between. The CDR3 contains 13 residues. Germline V lookup: CDR1 SGHTA, CDR2 FQGNSA. The DNA for the CDR3 is TGTGCCAGCAGCTTAGAGTTCGGAAACACCATATATTTT. It encodes CASSLEFGNTIYF. The entire variable domain, with the rest obtained from reference TRBV7-2 and TRBJ1-3, is as follows: GAGVSQSPSNKVTEKGKDVELRCDPISGHTALYWYRQSLGQGLEFLIYFQGNSAPDKSGLPSDRFSAERTGGSVSTLTIQRTQQEDSAVYLCASSLEFGNTIYFGEGSWLTVV.

The chain has TRBV7-2 and TRBJ2-1; D is perhaps TRBD2 (5 bases). Germline CDR1 and CDR2: SGHTA and FQGNSA. This CDR3 spans 13 amino acids. V lost 1 base, J lost 12 bases, and 13 bases lay in between. The CDR3 coding sequence is TGTGCCAGCAGCTTAGGAAGGGAGTCGGCGCAGTTCTTC. Residues: CASSLGRESAQFF.

This clonotype was found many times. The J gene is TRBJ2-7, the V gene TRBV28; D might be TRBD1 (5 bases). With 7 bases removed from V and 1 base from J, the gap between germline ends came to 14 bases. This CDR3 has 14 residues. Per germline, CDR1 MDHEN and CDR2 SYDVKM. The CDR3 spells CASTPTDSSYEQYF. The CDR3 nucleotides read TGTGCCAGCACCCCGACAGATTCTTCCTACGAGCAGTACTTC.

The CDR3 DNA is TGCAGTGCTTCCGAGTTTCCCGGGGCCAACGTCCTGACTTTC. Translated: CSASEFPGANVLTF. V and J are TRBV20-1 and TRBJ2-6; D is unclear. Germline-derived CDR1 and CDR2 are DFQATT and SNEGSKA (reference sequence). The V and J ends lost 5 bases and 4 bases respectively, with 12 bases between them. The CDR3 length is 14 residues.

This clonotype has more than one count but fewer than ten. This chain joins TRBV20-1 and TRBJ2-2, with 7 positions matching TRBD1. The V gene's germline CDR1 is DFQATT and CDR2 SNEGSKA (reference sequence). The CDR3 covers 16 residues. V trimming: 0 bases; J trimming: 1 base; junction bases outside the gene matches: 5. Here the CDR3 DNA reads TGCAGTGCTAGAGATATTCGGACAGGGAACACCGGGGAGCTGTTTTTT. Its translation is CSARDIRTGNTGELFF.

The chain uses TRBV18 and TRBJ1-1, with TRBD1 as a possible D gene (5 bases). CDR3 length: 15 residues. CDR1 and CDR2 from the germline V gene are KGHSH and LQKENI. The V end was cut by 1 base, the J end by 4 bases, with 13 bases between. CDR3 DNA: TGTGCCAGCTCACCACAAAGGGGCAGAAGCACTGAAGCTTTCTTT. Its protein is CASSPQRGRSTEAFF.

This clonotype was observed a handful of times. CDR3 sequence reads: CSAILAGYNSYEQYF. The CDR3 coding sequence is TGCAGTGCTATACTAGCGGGCTATAATTCCTACGAGCAGTACTTC. V gene TRBV20-1 combines with J gene TRBJ2-7; 9 bases align to TRBD2. Germline CDR1 and CDR2: DFQATT and SNEGSKA (reference sequence). This CDR3 is built from 15 residues. Germline trimming cut 4 bases from V and 1 base from J; bases unmatched to any gene: 8.

The chain recombines TRBV4-1 with TRBJ1-2; TRBD1 is a possible D gene (6 bases). CDR1 and CDR2 (germline): MGHRA, YSYEKL. The V end was cut by 0 bases, the J end by 4 bases, with 12 bases between. The CDR3 loop spans 15 amino acids. The CDR3 protein is CASSQDPGASYGYTF. CDR3 DNA: TGCGCCAGCAGCCAAGATCCAGGGGCGAGCTATGGCTACACCTTC.

This clonotype was detected a few times. The gene calls are TRBV7-9 and TRBJ1-1; D perhaps matches TRBD1 (6 bases). Germline CDR1 reads SEHNR; CDR2 reads FQNEAQ (reference sequence). Trimming cost V 3 bases and J 4 bases, with 9 bases left between them. The CDR3 totals 13 residues. CDR3 sequence (DNA): TGTGCCAGCAGCTTTGAAGGGGGCACTGAAGCTTTCTTT. This gives the protein CASSFEGGTEAFF.

The chain employs TRBV29-1 and TRBJ1-1; D gene unclear. The V gene lost 5 bases and the J gene lost 0 bases, with 1 base spanning the gap. Germline CDR1 SQVTM, CDR2 ANQGSEA. The CDR3 is 10 residues long. The CDR3 bases are TGCAGCGTTTTGAACACTGAAGCTTTCTTT. It encodes CSVLNTEAFF.

The rearrangement links TRBV20-1 to TRBJ2-4, with 10 bases fitting TRBD2. V lost 0 bases, J lost 10 bases, and 9 bases stayed unmatched. The germline V gene has CDR1 DFQATT and CDR2 SNEGSKA (reference sequence). The CDR3 is made up of 15 amino acids. The CDR3 region is CSARDRGLAGVIQYF. In DNA form, the CDR3 reads TGCAGTGCTAGAGATCGGGGCCTAGCGGGAGTGATTCAGTACTTC.

This clonotype was seen repeatedly, ten times or more. V is TRBV7-2 and J is TRBJ2-5; a weak D match, TRBD2 (5 bases). Deletions cut 5 bases from V and 9 bases from J, with 16 bases between. The germline CDR1 and CDR2 sequences are SGHTA and FQGNSA. The CDR3 has 13 residues. The CDR3 here is CASSVGGERPQYF. Here the CDR3 DNA reads TGTGCCAGCAGCGTCGGTGGGGAGAGGCCCCAGTACTTC.

Only a few counts were recorded for this clonotype. The chain combines TRBV10-3 with TRBJ2-5, with TRBD1 as a possible D gene (5 bases). The germline gives CDR1 ENHRY, CDR2 SYGVKD. Trimming stripped 7 bases from V and 1 base from J, with 19 bases between. The CDR3 spans 16 residues. The CDR3 region is CAITTDERQIQETQYF. The CDR3 nucleotides are TGTGCCATCACAACAGACGAAAGACAGATCCAAGAGACCCAGTACTTC.

This clonotype was detected a few times. This chain joins TRBV28 and TRBJ2-7; D is uncertain. The germline CDR1 and CDR2 sequences are MDHEN and SYDVKM. The CDR3 covers 15 residues. V dropped 3 bases and J dropped 6 bases, with 18 bases sitting between them. CDR3 protein: CASSFARRPTTEQYF. The CDR3 DNA follows: TGTGCCAGCAGTTTTGCCCGGAGACCTACGACCGAGCAGTACTTC.

V usage is TRBV9 and J usage is TRBJ2-5, with 7 bases aligning to TRBD1. The ends lost 4 bases at V and 4 bases at J; junction bases unmatched: 7. Germline V gene sequence: CDR1 SGDLS, CDR2 YYNGEE. The CDR3 sequence is 14 residues long. The CDR3 nucleotides read TGTGCCAGCAGCCCCCAGGGGGAAGGAGAGACCCAGTACTTC. This codes for CASSPQGEGETQYF.

This clonotype has a handful of counts. The gene calls are TRBV12-3 or TRBV12-4 and TRBJ2-1; 8 bases match TRBD1. Trimming cost V 8 bases and J 3 bases; bases outside gene matches: 3. This CDR3 region has 13 residues. This CDR3 is CASAGQGYNEQFF. DNA of the CDR3: TGTGCCAGCGCCGGACAGGGCTACAATGAGCAGTTCTTC.

This clonotype was recorded many times. The CDR3 nucleotides are TGCAGTGCCCGGACTAGCGGTACAGATACGCAGTATTTT. The encoded protein is CSARTSGTDTQYF. The chain is built from TRBV20-1 and TRBJ2-3; TRBD2 matches 10 bases. The germline CDR1 and CDR2 sequences are DFQATT and SNEGSKA (reference sequence). V was clipped by 6 bases and J by 3 bases; unmatched bases: 3. The CDR3 length is 13 residues.

This clonotype was found a few times. The chain recombines TRBV6-1 with TRBJ2-5, with 7 bases that match TRBD1. Germline assignment: CDR1 MNHNS and CDR2 SASEGT. Unmatched junction bases numbered 11, after V lost 8 bases and J lost 5 bases. This CDR3 is built from 14 residues. The CDR3 DNA reads as TGTGCCAGCCAGGGGTACAGGGGTAGCGAGACCCAGTACTTC. The encoded protein is CASQGYRGSETQYF.

This clonotype was observed many times. The chain combines TRBV30 with TRBJ2-1, with 8 bases matching TRBD2. V shed 0 bases and J 7 bases; nucleotides not matched to a gene: 11. Looked up from germline, CDR1 is GTSNPN and CDR2 is SVGIG (reference sequence). This CDR3 region has 16 residues. CDR3 in DNA: TGTGCCTGGAGTGTACTAGGAGCGGGAGAGGGTAATGAGCAGTTCTTC. Encoded protein: CAWSVLGAGEGNEQFF.